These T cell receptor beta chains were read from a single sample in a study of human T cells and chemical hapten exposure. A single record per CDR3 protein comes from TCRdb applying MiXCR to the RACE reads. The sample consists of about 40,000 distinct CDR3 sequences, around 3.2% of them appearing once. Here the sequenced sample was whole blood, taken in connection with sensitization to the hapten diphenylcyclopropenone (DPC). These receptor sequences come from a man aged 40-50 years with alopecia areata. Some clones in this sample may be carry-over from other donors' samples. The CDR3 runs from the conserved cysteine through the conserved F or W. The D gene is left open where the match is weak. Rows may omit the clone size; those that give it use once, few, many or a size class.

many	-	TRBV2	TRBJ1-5	CASTRDTSSNQPQHF	TGTGCCAGCACCAGGGACACCTCAAGCAATCAGCCCCAGCATTTT
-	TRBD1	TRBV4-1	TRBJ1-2	CASSQSYRGRDGYTF	TGCGCCAGCAGCCAGTCCTACAGGGGGCGGGATGGCTACACCTTC
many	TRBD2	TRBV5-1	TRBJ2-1	CASSLGLREAASSYNEQFF	TGCGCCAGCAGCTTGGGCCTACGGGAGGCCGCGAGCTCCTACAATGAGCAGTTCTTC
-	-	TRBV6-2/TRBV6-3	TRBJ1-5	CASSYRASNQPQHF	TGTGCCAGCAGTTACAGGGCGAGCAATCAGCCCCAGCATTTT
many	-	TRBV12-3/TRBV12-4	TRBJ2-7	CASSLAGGFYEQYF	TGTGCCAGCAGTTTAGCGGGAGGCTTCTACGAGCAGTACTTC
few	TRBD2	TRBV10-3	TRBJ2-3	CAISESTAGGRGTDTQYF	TGTGCCATCAGTGAGTCGACTGCGGGAGGAAGGGGCACAGATACGCAGTATTTT
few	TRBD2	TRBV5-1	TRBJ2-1	CASRPEGTTPYNEQFF	TGCGCCAGCAGGCCCGAAGGGACTACGCCCTACAATGAGCAGTTCTTC
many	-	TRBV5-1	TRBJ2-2	CASSFKGPGELFF	TGCGCCAGCAGCTTCAAGGGTCCCGGGGAGCTGTTTTTT
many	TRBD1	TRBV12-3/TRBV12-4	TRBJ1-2	CASRKGQGIGGYTF	TGTGCCAGCAGGAAGGGACAGGGTATTGGTGGCTACACCTTC
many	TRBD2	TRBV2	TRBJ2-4	CASSETSGSYAKNIQYF	TGTGCCAGCAGTGAGACTAGCGGGAGCTATGCCAAAAACATTCAGTACTTC
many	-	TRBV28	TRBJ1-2	CASSLPMDINGYTF	TGTGCCAGCAGTTTGCCAATGGACATTAATGGCTACACCTTC
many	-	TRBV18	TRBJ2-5	CASSPPGRSETQYF	TGTGCCAGCTCACCACCGGGGAGGTCTGAGACCCAGTACTTC
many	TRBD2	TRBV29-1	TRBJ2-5	CSAIPPGGKETQYF	TGCAGCGCCATCCCCCCCGGGGGGAAAGAGACCCAGTACTTC
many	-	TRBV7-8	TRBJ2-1	CASSTNLGAEQFF	TGTGCCAGCAGCACGAATTTGGGAGCTGAGCAGTTCTTC
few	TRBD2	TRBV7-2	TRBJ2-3	CASRTLAGVTDTQYF	TGTGCCAGCAGGACCCTAGCGGGAGTTACAGATACGCAGTATTTT
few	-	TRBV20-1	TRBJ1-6	CSARDRRDGRNSPLHF	TGCAGTGCTAGAGATCGTAGGGATGGTCGGAATTCACCCCTCCACTTT
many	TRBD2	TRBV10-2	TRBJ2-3	CASRKTSGFTDTQYF	TGCGCCAGCAGAAAGACTAGCGGGTTCACAGATACGCAGTATTTT
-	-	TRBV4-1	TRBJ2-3	CASSQGPIPSTDTQYF	TGCGCCAGCAGCCAAGGTCCGATACCTAGCACAGATACGCAGTATTTT
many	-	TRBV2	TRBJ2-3	CASSGGPQWADTQYF	TGTGCCAGCAGTGGGGGACCACAGTGGGCAGATACGCAGTATTTT
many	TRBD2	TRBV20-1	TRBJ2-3	CSAVLLAGITDTQYF	TGCAGTGCCGTCCTACTAGCGGGGATCACAGATACGCAGTATTTT
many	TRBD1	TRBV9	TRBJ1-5	CASSVTGGRPQHF	TGTGCCAGCAGCGTAACAGGGGGAAGGCCCCAGCATTTT
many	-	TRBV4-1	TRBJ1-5	CASSQDLYLRPQHF	TGCGCCAGCAGCCAAGACCTCTATCTTCGGCCCCAGCATTTT
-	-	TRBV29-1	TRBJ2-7	CSVEDWVPGVRSYEQYF	TGCAGCGTTGAAGATTGGGTCCCAGGGGTGAGATCCTACGAGCAGTACTTC
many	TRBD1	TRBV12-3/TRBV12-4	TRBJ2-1	CASSQGVGENEQFF	TGTGCCAGCAGCCAGGGGGTAGGGGAAAATGAGCAGTTCTTC
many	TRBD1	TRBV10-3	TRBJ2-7	CAIRRTGGTDEQYF	TGTGCCATCAGGAGGACAGGGGGCACCGACGAGCAGTACTTC
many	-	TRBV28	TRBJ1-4	CASSLLGEKLFF	TGTGCCAGCAGTTTATTGGGTGAAAAACTGTTTTTT
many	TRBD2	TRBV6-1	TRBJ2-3	CASSEAGGGAFSTDTQYF	TGTGCCAGCAGTGAAGCTGGCGGGGGGGCCTTTAGCACAGATACGCAGTATTTT
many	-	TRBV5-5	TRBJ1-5	CASSLALNSNQPQHF	TGTGCCAGCAGCTTGGCTCTAAATAGCAATCAGCCCCAGCATTTT
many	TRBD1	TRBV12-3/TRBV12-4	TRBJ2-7	CASSTGQGLREQYF	TGTGCCAGCAGCACAGGACAGGGGCTAAGGGAGCAGTACTTC
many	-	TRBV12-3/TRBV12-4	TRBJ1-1	CASSFTRTEAFF	TGTGCCAGCAGTTTCACCCGGACTGAAGCTTTCTTT
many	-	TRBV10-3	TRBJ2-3	CAISERTDTQYF	TGTGCCATCAGTGAACGCACAGATACGCAGTATTTT
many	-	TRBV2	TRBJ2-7	CASSYETLRGTYEQYF	TGTGCCAGCAGTTACGAAACCCTCCGGGGTACCTACGAGCAGTACTTC
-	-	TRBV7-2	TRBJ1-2	CASSLEAPGLSFF	TGTGCCAGCAGCTTAGAGGCGCCAGGGCTATCCTTTTTC
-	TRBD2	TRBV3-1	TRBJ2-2	CASSQRSGRSTGELFF	TGTGCCAGCAGCCAGCGTAGCGGGAGAAGTACCGGGGAGCTGTTTTTT
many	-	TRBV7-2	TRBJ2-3	CASSSTVHTQYF	TGTGCCAGCAGCTCCACGGTTCATACGCAGTATTTT
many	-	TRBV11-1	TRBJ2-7	CASRPSYAASYEQYF	TGTGCCAGCAGACCCTCCTATGCGGCCTCCTACGAGCAGTACTTC
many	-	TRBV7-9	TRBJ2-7	CASSSISYEQYF	TGTGCCAGCAGCTCGATATCCTACGAGCAGTACTTC
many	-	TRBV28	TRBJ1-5	CASRDVRSQHF	TGTGCCAGCAGGGACGTAAGGTCCCAGCATTTT
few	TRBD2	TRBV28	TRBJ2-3	CASMLVGTVRTSGSKGDTQYF	TGTGCCAGCATGCTTGTCGGGACAGTGAGGACTAGCGGGAGTAAGGGAGATACGCAGTATTTT
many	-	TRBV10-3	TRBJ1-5	CAISEGAGNQPQHF	TGTGCCATCAGTGAGGGGGCAGGTAATCAGCCCCAGCATTTT
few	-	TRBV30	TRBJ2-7	CAWSGVTYEQYF	TGTGCCTGGAGTGGGGTAACCTACGAGCAGTACTTC
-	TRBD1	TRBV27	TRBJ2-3	CASRTDRGLEDTQYF	TGTGCCAGCAGGACGGACAGGGGGCTTGAAGATACGCAGTATTTT
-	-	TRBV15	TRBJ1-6	CATSRETQGRGSPLHF	TGTGCCACCAGCAGAGAGACTCAAGGACGAGGGTCACCCCTCCACTTT
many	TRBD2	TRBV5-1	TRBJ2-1	CASSFPPTGLNYNEQFF	TGCGCCAGCAGCTTCCCCCCCACGGGACTAAATTACAATGAGCAGTTCTTC
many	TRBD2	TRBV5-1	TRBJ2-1	CASSPYLAGGRNEQFF	TGCGCCAGCAGCCCTTATCTAGCGGGAGGGCGTAATGAGCAGTTCTTC
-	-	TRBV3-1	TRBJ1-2	CASSQDPGSYGYTF	TGTGCCAGCAGCCAAGATCCGGGTTCCTATGGCTACACCTTC
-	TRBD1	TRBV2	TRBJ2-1	CASSPRDRIYNEQFF	TGTGCCAGCAGTCCACGGGACAGAATTTACAATGAGCAGTTCTTC
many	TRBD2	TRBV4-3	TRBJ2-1	CASSQDSSGSPNEQFF	TGCGCCAGCAGCCAAGATTCGAGCGGGAGCCCCAATGAGCAGTTCTTC
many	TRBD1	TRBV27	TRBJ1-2	CASSLLTGGAGNGYTF	TGTGCCAGCAGTTTATTAACAGGGGGCGCCGGGAATGGCTACACCTTC
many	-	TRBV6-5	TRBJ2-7	CASSYSTPGARSRGSYEQYF	TGTGCCAGCAGTTACTCGACTCCGGGAGCTCGGAGTCGGGGTTCCTACGAGCAGTACTTC
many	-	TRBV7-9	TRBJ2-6	CASSLSESGANVLTF	TGTGCCAGCAGCTTATCTGAATCTGGGGCCAACGTCCTGACTTTC
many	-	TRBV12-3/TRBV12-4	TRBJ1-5	CASSPTGNQPQHF	TGTGCCAGCAGTCCGACAGGCAATCAGCCCCAGCATTTT
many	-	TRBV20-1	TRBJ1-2	CSARDGQFFYGYTF	TGCAGTGCTAGAGATGGACAGTTTTTCTATGGCTACACCTTC